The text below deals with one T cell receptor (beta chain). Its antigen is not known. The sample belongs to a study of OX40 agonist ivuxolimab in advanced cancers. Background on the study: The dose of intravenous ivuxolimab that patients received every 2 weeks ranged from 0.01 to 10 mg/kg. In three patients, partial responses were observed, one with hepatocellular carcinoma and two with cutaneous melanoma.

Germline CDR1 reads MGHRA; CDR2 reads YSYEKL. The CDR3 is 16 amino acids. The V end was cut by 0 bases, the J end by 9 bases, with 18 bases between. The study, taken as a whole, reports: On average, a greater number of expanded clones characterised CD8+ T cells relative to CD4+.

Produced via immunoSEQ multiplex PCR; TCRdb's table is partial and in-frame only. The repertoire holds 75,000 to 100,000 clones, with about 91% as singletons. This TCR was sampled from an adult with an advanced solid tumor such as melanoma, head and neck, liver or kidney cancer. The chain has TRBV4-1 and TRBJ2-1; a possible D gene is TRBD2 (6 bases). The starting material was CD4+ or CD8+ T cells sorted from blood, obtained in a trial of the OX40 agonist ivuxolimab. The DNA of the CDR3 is TGCGCCAGCAGCCAAGAGCCTAGGATGTACGGGGGTGAGCAGTTCTTC. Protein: CASSQEPRMYGGEQFF.